The source of this TCR beta chain is a study of lymphopenia after photon versus proton radiotherapy. Repertoires were generated with immunoSEQ multiplex PCR, while TCRdb's copy carries only in-frame clones and drops some. The table records more than 70,000 clones, around 82% of them present only once. A note on this clone: Its specificity is not known.

CDR1 and CDR2 (germline): SGHNT, YYREEE (reference sequence). The CDR3 has 20 amino acids. Losses at the gene ends were 3 bases for V and 0 bases for J; bases not matched to a gene: 14. Study-level findings and limits: After the lymphocyte nadir, photon-treated repertoires showed oligoclonal expansion, especially of CD8+ Temra cells.

The chain uses TRBV5-4 and TRBJ2-2; 10 bases match TRBD2. The source of this sequence is a man aged 55 to 70 with pancreatic cancer. This specimen consisted of peripheral blood, obtained from a patient treated with proton-based radiotherapy. CDR3: CASSYRLFGLAEANTGELFF. CDR3 nucleotides: TGTGCCAGCAGCTACAGATTGTTCGGACTAGCGGAAGCGAACACCGGGGAGCTGTTTTTT.